This T cell receptor beta chain was recorded in a study of patients and donors after allogeneic stem cell transplantation (TCRdb year 2020). The library was generated by RT-PCR. This sample was sequenced with a NextSeq 550. TCRdb reworked the public reads: Q25 trimming with fastp, MiXCR clone assembly, productive beta chains retained. Each entry is one CDR3 protein sequence, shown with its most common DNA and genes. This sample lists about 160,000 distinct CDR3 sequences; 24% were detected once. Clones ranked in the top ten supply 25% to 30% of the sample. CDR3 length: 17 amino acids, cysteine to phenylalanine. Only the CDR3 portion is preserved as DNA: 51 bases, with reading frame beginning at the first base. Germline trimming amounts to 1 base on V and 0 bases on J, with 5 as the count of junction bases outside the gene matches. From the germline V gene, CDR1 is SGHTA and CDR2 is FQGNSA. Comment on this clonotype: There is no known antigen for this receptor. It has no much larger one-base neighbor in the sample; base qualities were not kept.

Rearrangement joined TRBV7-2 to TRBJ2-3, and TRBD2 aligns with 9 junction nucleotides. This TCR was recovered from a human donor who was either an allogeneic HSCT recipient or a stem cell or donor lymphocyte infusion donor (not recorded which). It is not recorded whose cells these are; they may come from a transplant donor. Sequenced sample: blood, either unsorted or a sorted T cell fraction (not recorded which). The DNA sequence is as follows: TGTGCCAGCAGCTTAGATGCAGCGGGAGGCAGCACAGATACGCAGTATTTT. This translates into CASSLDAAGGSTDTQYF.